This T cell receptor beta chain came from a study of blood T cell repertoires in COVID-19. TCRdb keeps only in-frame clones here, not all; method: immunoSEQ multiplex PCR. The repertoire holds roughly 140,000 clones, around nine tenths seen once, with about 2.3% in the top ten. This CDR3 spans 16 amino acids. Germline CDR1 and CDR2: LNHDA and SQIVND (reference sequence). Trimming removed 7 bases from V and 1 base from J; junction bases left unmatched: 10. The source of this sequence is a human donor in a cohort sampled during active COVID-19. The specimen sequenced was peripheral blood. This chain links TRBV19 with TRBJ1-1; TRBD1 matches at 9 bases. The CDR3 sequence: CASKTGGARGNTEAFF. The CDR3 region has the DNA TGTGCCAGTAAAACAGGGGGCGCGAGGGGGAACACTGAAGCTTTCTTT.